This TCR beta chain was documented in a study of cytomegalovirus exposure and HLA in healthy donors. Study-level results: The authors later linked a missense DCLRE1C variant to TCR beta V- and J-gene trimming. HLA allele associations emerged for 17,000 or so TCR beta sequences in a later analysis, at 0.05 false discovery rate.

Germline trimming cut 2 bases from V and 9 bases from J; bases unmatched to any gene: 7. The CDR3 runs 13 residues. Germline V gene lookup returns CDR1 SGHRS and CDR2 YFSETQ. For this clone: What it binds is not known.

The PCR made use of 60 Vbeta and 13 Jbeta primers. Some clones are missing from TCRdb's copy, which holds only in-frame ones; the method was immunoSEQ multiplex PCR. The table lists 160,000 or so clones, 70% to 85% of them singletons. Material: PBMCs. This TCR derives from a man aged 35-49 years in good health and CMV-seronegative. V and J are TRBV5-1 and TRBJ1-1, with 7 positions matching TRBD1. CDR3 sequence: CASSFRQGSQAFF. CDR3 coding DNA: TGCGCCAGCAGCTTCCGACAGGGATCTCAAGCTTTCTTT.